The 2 T cell receptor beta chains given below trace back to one sample, sequenced in a study of blood T cell repertoires in COVID-19. The protocol was immunoSEQ multiplex PCR, while the TCRdb copy is restricted to in-frame clones and leaves out a portion. Here the sample spans about 71,000 clones, about 83% being singletons. Material for sequencing was peripheral blood. These receptors all come from a man aged 25 to 40 with COVID-19, enrolled during active disease.

There are a few counts of this clone. The V gene is TRBV5-1, the J gene TRBJ2-7; tentatively, D is TRBD2 (5 bases). The germline V gene has CDR1 SGHRS and CDR2 YFSETQ. V shed 5 bases and J shed 0 bases, with 15 bases lying between them. The CDR3 is 15 residues long. CDR3 sequence (DNA): TGCGCCAGCAGTCCTCCAGCGGAAATCTCCTACGAGCAGTACTTC. It yields the protein CASSPPAEISYEQYF. The full variable domain, rest sourced from reference TRBV5-1 and TRBJ2-7, is KAGVTQTPRYLIKTRGQQVTLSCSPISGHRSVSWYQQTPGQGLQFLFEYFSETQRNKGNFPGRFSGRQFSNSRSEMNVSTLELGDSALYLCASSPPAEISYEQYFGPGTRLTVT.

J is TRBJ2-2 and V is TRBV6-5; 8 bases agree with TRBD2. CDR3 length equals 16 residues. V gave up 2 bases and J gave up 4 bases; unmatched junction bases: 6. Germline CDR1 reads MNHEY; CDR2 reads SVGAGI. CDR3 amino acids: CASSYGLAGRTGELFF. The DNA of the CDR3 is TGTGCCAGCAGTTACGGGCTAGCGGGCCGCACCGGGGAGCTGTTTTTT.